The 25 T cell receptor beta chains reported below all come from one sample, sequenced in a study of PD-1 blockade in classical Hodgkin lymphoma (dated by TCRdb to 2020 to 2022). Libraries were made using the immunoSEQ multiplex PCR assay. The immuneACCESS repertoire file appears here via TCRdb, limited to in-frame rearrangements. These files lack a portion of the clones; in checked studies, under half of the deficit traces to unresolved V genes, and the cause of the others is not known. In all, the sample holds about 27,000 clones, and about 72% of those were seen once. The leading ten clones occupy around 3.3% of the sample. The time point label, as the study defines it: cycle 4 day 1 (C4D1), after more than five weeks of nivolumab. All trial patients had relapsed after autologous stem cell transplantation, with cohorts A, B and C differing in prior brentuximab vedotin exposure. Sample: peripheral blood mononuclear cells (PBMCs), taken before the fourth cycle of nivolumab. These receptor sequences come from a human donor with classical Hodgkin lymphoma.

The J gene is TRBJ1-1, the V gene TRBV27, with D maybe TRBD1 (5 bases). V shed 4 bases and J shed 1 base, with 13 bases lying between them. Germline CDR1 is MNHEY and CDR2 is SMNVEV (reference sequence). This CDR3 has 15 amino acids. In DNA, the CDR3 is TGTGCCAGCAGTTCCCTCGGGGCAGGGAACACTGAAGCTTTCTTT. The encoded protein is CASSSLGAGNTEAFF.

The count of this clone is one. CDR3: CASSPGLAGGELFF. CDR3 nucleotide sequence: TGTGCCAGCAGCCCAGGACTAGCGGGCGGGGAGCTGTTTTTT. This chain links TRBV9 with TRBJ2-2; 11 bases are shared with TRBD2. With 4 bases clipped from V and 7 bases from J, the junction kept 3 bases outside the gene matches. This CDR3 spans 14 amino acids. Germline V gene lookup returns CDR1 SGDLS and CDR2 YYNGEE.

By its share, this clone is medium-sized. The chain carries TRBV4-3 and TRBJ2-2; D may correspond to TRBD1 or TRBD2 (6 bases each). Trimming left V 5 bases short and J 4 bases short, with 14 bases between. Germline assignment: CDR1 LGHNA and CDR2 YSLEER. This CDR3 has 15 residues. CDR3 nucleotide sequence: TGCGCCAGCAGCGCCCTAGGGGGGATCACCGGGGAGCTGTTTTTT. Encoded protein: CASSALGGITGELFF.

The chain is built from TRBV5-4 and TRBJ2-1, with D tentatively TRBD2 (6 bases). Between the trimmed V and J ends, which lost 4 bases and 8 bases, there was a span of 19 bases. Germline loops: CDR1 SGHNT, CDR2 YYREEE (reference sequence). CDR3 size: 15 residues. CDR3: CASSTGGPVRDEQFF. The DNA of the CDR3 is TGTGCCAGCAGCACCGGGGGACCCGTGCGGGATGAGCAGTTCTTC.

The chain has TRBV5-4 and TRBJ2-3; unclear D gene. The CDR3 covers 16 residues. Trimming took 0 bases from V and 3 from J, leaving 14 bases between them. In germline, CDR1 is SGHNT, CDR2 YYREEE (reference sequence). The DNA for the CDR3 is TGTGCCAGCAGCTTGGGACCCAGCCAAGGGACAGATACGCAGTATTTT. It yields the protein CASSLGPSQGTDTQYF.

This clone was detected only once. This chain joins TRBV29-1 and TRBJ2-3; TRBD2 agrees at 13 bases. The trim removed 6 bases at V and 2 bases at J, leaving 5 bases unmatched. The V gene's germline CDR1 is SQVTM and CDR2 ANQGSEA. CDR3 length: 15 residues. CDR3 DNA sequence: TGCAGCGTCCGTGGGACTAGCGGGATCACAGATACGCAGTATTTT. It codes for CSVRGTSGITDTQYF.

The rearrangement uses TRBV6-5 and TRBJ2-3; TRBD2 agrees at 10 bases. Germline CDR1 MNHEY, CDR2 SVGAGI. The CDR3 sequence is 16 residues long. Unmatched junction bases numbered 5, after V lost 3 bases and J lost 2 bases. CDR3 protein: CASSYRTSGNTDTQYF. The CDR3 DNA follows: TGTGCCAGCAGTTATCGGACTAGCGGTAACACAGATACGCAGTATTTT.

This clone was picked up one time. This sequence joins TRBV29-1 and TRBJ2-5; D call uncertain. V was shortened by 7 bases and J by 2 bases, with 11 bases between the two germline ends. In germline, CDR1 is SQVTM, CDR2 ANQGSEA. This CDR3 has 12 amino acids. CDR3 sequence: CSAAKGQETQYF. The CDR3 DNA reads TGCAGCGCCGCAAAAGGGCAAGAGACCCAGTACTTC. The full variable domain, its missing parts supplied by reference TRBV29-1 and TRBJ2-5, is SAVISQKPSRDICQRGTSLTIQCQVDSQVTMMFWYRQQPGQSLTLIATANQGSEATYESGFVIDKFPISRPNLTFSTLTVSNMSPEDSSIYLCSAAKGQETQYFGPGTRLLVL.

The chain links TRBV19 to TRBJ1-5, with 10 bases identical to TRBD1. V lost 5 bases, J lost 10 bases, and 14 bases stayed unmatched. Germline V CDR1 and CDR2: LNHDA, SQIVND (reference sequence). The CDR3 has 16 residues. CDR3 in amino acids: CASSSGTGVLISPQHF. The CDR3 bases are TGTGCCAGTAGTTCCGGGACAGGGGTCCTAATCAGCCCCCAGCATTTT.

This chain joins TRBV27 and TRBJ1-1; 7 bases line up with TRBD1. CDR3 length: 14 residues. The ends lost 7 bases at V and 5 bases at J; junction bases unmatched: 10. The germline V gene has CDR1 MNHEY and CDR2 SMNVEV (reference sequence). The CDR3, as DNA: TGTGCCAGCACCGACAGGGACGAAGGGACTGAAGCTTTCTTT. Encoded protein: CASTDRDEGTEAFF.

The chain couples TRBV15 to TRBJ2-1; 7 bases map to TRBD2. With V trimmed by 1 base and J by 1 base, 1 base remained unmatched. The CDR3 totals 15 residues. Germline V gene lookup returns CDR1 LNHNV and CDR2 YYDKDF (reference sequence). This chain's CDR3 is CATSRGGGSYNEQFF. CDR3 coding DNA: TGTGCCACCAGCAGAGGGGGGGGGTCCTACAATGAGCAGTTCTTC.

This clone was found a few times. V usage is TRBV5-1 and J usage is TRBJ2-5; 7 bases are shared with TRBD2. V trimming: 0 bases; J trimming: 2 bases; junction bases outside the gene matches: 4. This CDR3 contains 15 residues. Germline assignment: CDR1 SGHRS and CDR2 YFSETQ. DNA of the CDR3: TGCGCCAGCAGCTTGGCCGCGGGGGAACAAGAGACCCAGTACTTC. Protein sequence: CASSLAAGEQETQYF.

The genes are TRBV6-6 and TRBJ1-5; D not certain. The germline gives CDR1 MNHNY, CDR2 SVGAGI (reference sequence). With 5 bases removed from V and 0 bases from J, the gap between germline ends came to 5 bases. CDR3 length: 13 residues. CDR3 nucleotides: TGTGCCAGCAGTGTCGCTAGCAATCAGCCCCAGCATTTT. It is translated as CASSVASNQPQHF.

By frequency in the sample, this clone is medium-sized. J is TRBJ2-5 and V is TRBV9, with D uncertain. The V and J ends lost 4 bases and 1 base respectively, with 11 bases between them. Germline V CDR1 and CDR2: SGDLS, YYNGEE. CDR3 length: 14 residues. CDR3 amino acids: CASSPRQTQETQYF. CDR3 coding DNA: TGTGCCAGCAGCCCCCGCCAAACCCAAGAGACCCAGTACTTC.

V is TRBV11-2 and J is TRBJ2-3, with D perhaps matching TRBD2 (5 bases). The CDR3 is 13 amino acids. CDR1 and CDR2 from the germline V gene are SGHAT and FQNNGV. With 5 bases removed from V and 6 bases from J, the gap between germline ends came to 12 bases. CDR3 DNA sequence: TGTGCCAGCAGCGCCCTGAGAGGGGATACGCAGTATTTT. Its translation is CASSALRGDTQYF.

The chain carries TRBV9 and TRBJ2-7; D gene uncertain. Trimming left V 2 bases short and J 6 bases short, with 15 bases between. The CDR3 runs to 14 residues. Germline CDR1 reads SGDLS; CDR2 reads YYNGEE. The CDR3 loop is CASSVSPLQSEQYF. DNA for the CDR3: TGTGCCAGCAGCGTGTCCCCCCTACAAAGCGAGCAGTACTTC.

This clone has only one observation. CDR3 amino acids: CASSLNGDRGATQYF. The CDR3 coding sequence is TGTGCCAGCAGTCTGAATGGGGACAGGGGTGCGACCCAGTACTTC. The gene calls are TRBV6-5 and TRBJ2-5; 10 nucleotides agree with TRBD1. The CDR3 is made up of 15 amino acids. The V gene end was trimmed by 5 bases and the J gene end by 7 bases; junction bases not matched to a gene: 10. Germline V lookup: CDR1 MNHEY, CDR2 SVGAGI.

This clone was counted between two and nine times. V and J are TRBV7-8 and TRBJ2-1; 8 bases match TRBD1. In germline, CDR1 is SGHVS, CDR2 FQNEAQ. After removal of 1 base from V and 3 bases from J, the junction contained 8 bases not matched to a gene. The CDR3 sequence is 17 residues long. The DNA for the CDR3 is TGTGCCAGCAGCTTAGAGGTAGGGACAGGATACTACAATGAGCAGTTCTTC. This translates into CASSLEVGTGYYNEQFF. The full variable domain, in which reference TRBV7-8 and TRBJ2-1 provide the parts outside the CDR3, is GAGVSQSPRYKVAKRGQDVALRCDPISGHVSLFWYQQALGQGPEFLTYFQNEAQLDKSGLPSDRFFAERPEGSVSTLKIQRTQQEDSAVYLCASSLEVGTGYYNEQFFGPGTRLTVL.

The sample holds a few counts of this clone. The chain is built from TRBV28 and TRBJ1-2; D is unclear. Trimming stripped 7 bases from V and 5 bases from J, with 14 bases between. CDR1 MDHEN and CDR2 SYDVKM come from the germline V gene. The CDR3 totals 13 residues. CDR3 DNA sequence: TGTGCCAGCAACCTAATACCCGAATATGGCTACACCTTC. This translates into CASNLIPEYGYTF.

The chain links TRBV5-6 to TRBJ2-5, with 7 bases matching TRBD2. The CDR3 has 15 residues. Germline V gene data show CDR1 as SGHDT and CDR2 as YYEEEE. J was trimmed by 4 bases and V by 10 bases; bases with no gene match: 16. The CDR3 sequence: CALLKRGDGGETQYF. CDR3 nucleotides: TGTGCCCTCCTCAAACGGGGGGACGGTGGAGAGACCCAGTACTTC.

The count of this clone is one. The chain uses TRBV7-3 and TRBJ2-7, with D tentatively TRBD1 (8 bases). Germline lookup yields CDR1 SGHTA and CDR2 FQGTGA. The CDR3 consists of 16 residues. Trimming took off 5 bases at V and 4 bases at J, with 21 bases between the two ends. CDR3 in DNA: TGTGCCAGCAGCCCCCAGGGGGCAGCGGGGACGTACGAGCAGTACTTC. This encodes CASSPQGAAGTYEQYF. Drawing the rest from reference TRBV7-3 and TRBJ2-7, the complete variable domain is GAGVSQTPSNKVTEKGKYVELRCDPISGHTALYWYRQSLGQGPEFLIYFQGTGAADDSGLPNDRFFAVRPEGSVSTLKIQRTERGDSAVYLCASSPQGAAGTYEQYFGPGTRLTVT.

This clone has a handful of counts. The chain employs TRBV2 and TRBJ2-3, with D unresolved. This CDR3 spans 15 amino acids. Germline V CDR1 and CDR2: SNHLY, FYNNEI. Trimming shortened V by 3 bases and J by 0 bases, and 10 bases separated the two germline ends. The CDR3 DNA is TGTGCCAGCAGTGACGTGGGGATGAGCACAGATACGCAGTATTTT. Encoded protein: CASSDVGMSTDTQYF.

This rearrangement joins TRBV10-3 to TRBJ2-7; D may be TRBD1 (6 bases). Germline assignment: CDR1 ENHRY and CDR2 SYGVKD. The V end lost 2 bases, the J end lost 0 bases, and 8 bases lay between the germline ends. The CDR3 is 14 residues long. This CDR3 is CAISERDISYEQYF. The CDR3 DNA is TGTGCCATCAGTGAGCGGGACATCTCCTACGAGCAGTACTTC.

The genes are TRBV7-2 and TRBJ2-3, with 15 bases fitting TRBD2. Losses at the gene ends were 8 bases for V and 2 bases for J; bases not matched to a gene: 14. This CDR3 has 19 amino acids. Germline lookup yields CDR1 SGHTA and CDR2 FQGNSA. The CDR3 region is CASPPPGLAGGRATDTQYF. The DNA of the CDR3 is TGTGCCAGCCCCCCTCCCGGACTAGCGGGGGGGCGGGCCACAGATACGCAGTATTTT.

The chain has TRBV7-9 and TRBJ1-5; 7 bases map to TRBD1. The V gene end was trimmed by 5 bases and the J gene end by 5 bases; junction bases not matched to a gene: 6. The CDR3 has 14 residues. The germline gives CDR1 SEHNR, CDR2 FQNEAQ (reference sequence). The CDR3 coding sequence is TGTGCCAGCAGCGAGGACAGGTGGGATCAGCCCCAGCATTTT. It encodes CASSEDRWDQPQHF.